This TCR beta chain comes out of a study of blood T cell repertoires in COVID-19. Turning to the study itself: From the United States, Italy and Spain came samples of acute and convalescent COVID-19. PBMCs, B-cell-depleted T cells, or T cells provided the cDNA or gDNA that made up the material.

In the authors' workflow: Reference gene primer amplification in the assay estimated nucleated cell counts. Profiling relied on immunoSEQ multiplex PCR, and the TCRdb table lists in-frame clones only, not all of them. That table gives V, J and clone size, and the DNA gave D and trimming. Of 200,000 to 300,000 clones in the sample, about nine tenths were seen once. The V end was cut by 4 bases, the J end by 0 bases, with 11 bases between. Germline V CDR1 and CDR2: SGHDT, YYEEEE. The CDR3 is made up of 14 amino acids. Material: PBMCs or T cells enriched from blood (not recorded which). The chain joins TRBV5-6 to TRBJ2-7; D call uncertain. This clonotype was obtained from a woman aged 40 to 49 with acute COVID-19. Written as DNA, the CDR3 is TGTGCCAGCAGCCTTGGGCAACACTCCTACGAGCAGTACGTC. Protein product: CASSLGQHSYEQYV.